Sequencing of this T cell receptor beta chain was carried out in a study of T cells after yellow fever vaccination. Trimming removed 7 bases at V and 2 bases at J, with 14 bases between. Per germline, CDR1 MNHEY and CDR2 SVGEGT. This CDR3 is built from 14 residues. From the 5' RACE reads, TCRdb called clonotypes with MiXCR, one entry per CDR3 protein. The data hold around 160,000 distinct CDR3 sequences, with about 7% observed a single time. This receptor was obtained from a young man who received the YFV17D yellow fever vaccine. The input for sequencing was CD4+ T cells sorted from PBMCs, taken around 5 days after the first yellow fever vaccination. The chain employs TRBV6-2 or TRBV6-3 and TRBJ1-2; D is ambiguous. The CDR3 loop is CASTRERVNYGYTF. The CDR3 region has the DNA TGTGCCAGCACCCGCGAGAGGGTCAACTATGGCTACACCTTC.